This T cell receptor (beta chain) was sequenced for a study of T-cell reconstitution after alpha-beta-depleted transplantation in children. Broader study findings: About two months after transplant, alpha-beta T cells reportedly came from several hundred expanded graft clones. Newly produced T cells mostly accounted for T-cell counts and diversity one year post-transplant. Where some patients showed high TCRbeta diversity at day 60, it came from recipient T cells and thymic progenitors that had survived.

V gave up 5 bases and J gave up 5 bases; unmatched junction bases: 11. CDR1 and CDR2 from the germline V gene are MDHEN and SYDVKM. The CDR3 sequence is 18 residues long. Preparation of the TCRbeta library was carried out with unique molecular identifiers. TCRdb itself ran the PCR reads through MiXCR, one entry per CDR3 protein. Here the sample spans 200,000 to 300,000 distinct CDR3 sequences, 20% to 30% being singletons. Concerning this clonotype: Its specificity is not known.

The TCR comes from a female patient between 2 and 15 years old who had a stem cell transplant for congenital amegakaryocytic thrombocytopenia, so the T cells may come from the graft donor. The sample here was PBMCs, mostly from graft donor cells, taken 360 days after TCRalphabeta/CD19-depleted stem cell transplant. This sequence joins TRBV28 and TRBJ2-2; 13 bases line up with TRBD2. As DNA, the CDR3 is TGTGCCAGCAGTACTAGCGGGAGGGCCGTAACATTGACCGGGGAGCTGTTTTTT. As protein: CASSTSGRAVTLTGELFF.